These 28 T cell receptor beta chains originate from one sample sequenced in a study of cytomegalovirus exposure and HLA in healthy donors. This PCR relied on a set of 60 Vbeta primers and 13 Jbeta primers. Repertoires were generated with immunoSEQ multiplex PCR, while TCRdb's copy carries only in-frame clones and drops some. This sample's table has around 40,000 clones. Sequencing was done on a sample of PBMCs. The receptor source for this set is a man aged 25-45 years in good health and CMV-seronegative.

The gene calls are TRBV18 and TRBJ2-7, with TRBD1 matching over 7 bases. The CDR3 has 15 residues. From germline, CDR1 is KGHSH and CDR2 LQKENI. The V segment lost 6 bases and the J segment 3 bases; nucleotides outside the gene matches: 11. CDR3 protein: CASSSEGGSYYEQYF. CDR3 coding DNA: TGTGCCAGCTCCAGTGAAGGGGGCTCGTACTACGAGCAGTACTTC.

As for this clone: The sample holds other DNA sequences that translate to the same CDR3. The chain has TRBV5-1 and TRBJ2-7; 7 nucleotides align to TRBD2. Germline V gene sequence: CDR1 SGHRS, CDR2 YFSETQ. V was pared by 2 bases and J by 2 bases, with 4 bases of the junction left unmatched. CDR3 length: 14 amino acids. CDR3 loop: CASSFGSGTYEQYF. The DNA for the CDR3 is TGCGCCAGCAGCTTCGGGAGCGGGACCTACGAGCAGTACTTC. Full variable domain (remainder filled in from reference TRBV5-1 and TRBJ2-7): KAGVTQTPRYLIKTRGQQVTLSCSPISGHRSVSWYQQTPGQGLQFLFEYFSETQRNKGNFPGRFSGRQFSNSRSEMNVSTLELGDSALYLCASSFGSGTYEQYFGPGTRLTVT.

The chain couples TRBV4-2 to TRBJ2-7; TRBD1 matches 9 bases. CDR3 length: 15 residues. CDR1 and CDR2 (germline): LGHNA, YNFKEQ. V dropped 0 bases and J dropped 4; count of bases not matched to a gene: 4. CDR3 bases: TGTGCCAGCAGCCAAGATCGGGGACAGGGTTACGAGCAGTACTTC. This codes for CASSQDRGQGYEQYF.

The rearrangement joins TRBV5-1 to TRBJ1-2, with no clear D. Germline V gene sequence: CDR1 SGHRS, CDR2 YFSETQ. The V gene lost 5 bases and the J gene lost 7 bases, with 18 bases spanning the gap. The CDR3 is 14 residues long. The CDR3 DNA reads TGCGCCAGCAGTATTGCGCCCCCTGAGGGTGGCTACACCTTC. The encoded protein is CASSIAPPEGGYTF.

The V gene is TRBV6-1, the J gene TRBJ2-7; D is unclear. V was cut by 4 bases and J by 3 bases, with 7 bases left in between. This CDR3 has 12 amino acids. Germline loops: CDR1 MNHNS, CDR2 SASEGT. The CDR3 region has the DNA TGTGCCAGCAGTGCTACTGGCTACGAGCAGTACTTC. As protein: CASSATGYEQYF.

The V call is TRBV7-2, the J call TRBJ2-5, with 12 bases that match TRBD2. With V trimmed by 4 bases and J by 3 bases, 3 bases remained unmatched. CDR3 length: 15 amino acids. From germline, CDR1 is SGHTA and CDR2 FQGNSA. CDR3 sequence: CASSWASGREETQYF. For the CDR3, the DNA is TGTGCCAGCAGCTGGGCTAGCGGGAGGGAAGAGACCCAGTACTTC.

This chain uses TRBV15 with TRBJ2-5, with 7 positions matching TRBD1. The ends lost 3 bases at V and 1 base at J; junction bases unmatched: 14. The CDR3 runs to 18 residues. CDR1 and CDR2 from the germline V gene are LNHNV and YYDKDF (reference sequence). The CDR3, as DNA: TGTGCCACCAGCAGTTTTACCCCGGGACAGCTTTCCCAAGAGACCCAGTACTTC. It encodes CATSSFTPGQLSQETQYF.

The rearrangement uses TRBV5-4 and TRBJ2-7, with 9 positions matching TRBD1. CDR1 is SGHNT and CDR2 is YYREEE in the germline V gene (reference sequence). The J segment lost 6 bases and the V segment lost 0 bases, leaving 7 bases of the junction unmatched. The CDR3 is made up of 15 amino acids. The CDR3, as DNA: TGTGCCAGCAGCTTGGGCGGGACAGGGAAAGGCGAGCAGTACTTC. It specifies CASSLGGTGKGEQYF. Combining the CDR3 with reference TRBV5-4 and TRBJ2-7 gives the whole variable domain ETGVTQSPTHLIKTRGQQVTLRCSSQSGHNTVSWYQQALGQGPQFIFQYYREEENGRGNFPPRFSGLQFPNYSSELNVNALELDDSALYLCASSLGGTGKGEQYFGPGTRLTVT.

The chain links TRBV11-2 to TRBJ2-5; 11 bases are shared with TRBD2. Unmatched junction bases numbered 11, after V lost 0 bases and J lost 5 bases. The CDR3 runs 18 residues. Germline assignment: CDR1 SGHAT and CDR2 FQNNGV. The CDR3 region is CASSLDLLAGGPGETQYF. The CDR3 bases are TGTGCCAGCAGCTTAGATCTCTTAGCGGGAGGGCCAGGGGAGACCCAGTACTTC.

The CDR3 sequence is CASSSGLAGGRPSTDTQYF. CDR3 nucleotide sequence: TGCGCCAGCAGCTCCGGACTAGCGGGAGGCAGACCTAGCACAGATACGCAGTATTTT. The chain is built from TRBV5-1 and TRBJ2-3; 14 bases map to TRBD2. J gave up 0 bases and V 3 bases, and 9 bases lay outside the gene matches. CDR1 SGHRS and CDR2 YFSETQ come from the germline V gene. The CDR3 extends over 19 amino acids. Full variable domain (remainder filled in from reference TRBV5-1 and TRBJ2-3): KAGVTQTPRYLIKTRGQQVTLSCSPISGHRSVSWYQQTPGQGLQFLFEYFSETQRNKGNFPGRFSGRQFSNSRSEMNVSTLELGDSALYLCASSSGLAGGRPSTDTQYFGPGTRLTVL.

The CDR3 nucleotides read TGCGCCAGCGGATCAAGGGGCAGGGGGCGATACGAGCAGTACTTC. This encodes CASGSRGRGRYEQYF. The rearrangement uses TRBV5-1 and TRBJ2-7; 8 nucleotides line up with TRBD1. With 7 bases clipped from V and 4 bases from J, the junction kept 13 bases outside the gene matches. Per germline, CDR1 SGHRS and CDR2 YFSETQ. This CDR3 is 15 amino acids long.

A word on this clone: One junction end does not reproduce the germline sequence, and a read error may be involved. The chain has TRBV30 and TRBJ2-1; D might be TRBD2 (6 bases). Germline CDR1 is GTSNPN and CDR2 is SVGIG (reference sequence). The CDR3 totals 14 residues. CDR3 DNA sequence: TGTGCCTGGAGTCGGGAGTTCTCCGACAATGAGCAGTTCTTC. Amino acids: CAWSREFSDNEQFF.

The genes are TRBV9 and TRBJ1-1, with TRBD1 identical over 8 bases. The germline V gene encodes CDR1 SGDLS and CDR2 YYNGEE. With V trimmed by 0 bases and J by 11 bases, 6 bases remained unmatched. CDR3 size: 13 residues. Here the CDR3 reads CASSVDGQGAAFF. CDR3 DNA: TGTGCCAGCAGCGTAGACGGGCAGGGGGCGGCTTTCTTT.

V usage is TRBV29-1 and J usage is TRBJ1-2, with D perhaps matching TRBD1 (5 bases). Germline V CDR1 and CDR2: SQVTM, ANQGSEA. V lost 5 bases and J 3 bases, leaving 10 bases between the germline ends. The CDR3 has 12 residues. The CDR3 sequence: CSVRGEDYGYTF. CDR3 nucleotide sequence: TGCAGCGTTCGGGGGGAGGACTATGGCTACACCTTC.

The chain links TRBV11-2 to TRBJ2-3; 10 bases map to TRBD1. The CDR3 extends over 16 amino acids. The germline V gene has CDR1 SGHAT and CDR2 FQNNGV. Germline trimming cut 3 bases from V and 4 bases from J; bases unmatched to any gene: 7. The CDR3 loop reads CASSFTGTGEADTQYF. The CDR3 DNA is TGTGCCAGCAGCTTTACCGGGACAGGGGAGGCAGATACGCAGTATTTT. The full variable domain, its missing parts supplied by reference TRBV11-2 and TRBJ2-3, is EAGVAQSPRYKIIEKRQSVAFWCNPISGHATLYWYQQILGQGPKLLIQFQNNGVVDDSQLPKDRFSAERLKGVDSTLKIQPAKLEDSAVYLCASSFTGTGEADTQYFGPGTRLTVL.

V usage is TRBV7-6 and J usage is TRBJ2-1; 13 bases fit TRBD2. Per germline, CDR1 SGHVS and CDR2 FNYEAQ. The CDR3 extends over 17 amino acids. Germline trimming cut 2 bases from V and 8 bases from J; bases unmatched to any gene: 9. CDR3 sequence (DNA): TGTGCCAGCAGCTTATTTAGTAGGACTAGCGGGAGTTATGAGCAGTTCTTC. Translated: CASSLFSRTSGSYEQFF.

This chain connects TRBV5-4 to TRBJ2-7; 11 bases align to TRBD2. The CDR3 runs 18 residues. Trimming removed 3 bases from V and 3 bases from J; junction bases left unmatched: 14. The germline V gene has CDR1 SGHNT and CDR2 YYREEE (reference sequence). The CDR3 protein is CASSSFYGATSGNYEQYF. The CDR3 nucleotides are TGTGCCAGCAGCTCCTTTTATGGGGCGACTAGCGGGAACTACGAGCAGTACTTC.

The chain couples TRBV9 to TRBJ2-2; 8 bases line up with TRBD1. CDR1 SGDLS and CDR2 YYNGEE come from the germline V gene. The CDR3 has 19 residues. Germline trimming cut 3 bases from V and 6 bases from J; bases unmatched to any gene: 19. The CDR3 region is CASSEIPGGAGSSAGELFF. CDR3 bases: TGTGCCAGCAGCGAAATCCCAGGGGGCGCGGGGTCGTCCGCCGGGGAGCTGTTTTTT.

This chain joins TRBV4-2 and TRBJ2-7, with 11 bases matching TRBD2. Germline CDR1 and CDR2: LGHNA and YNFKEQ. CDR3 length equals 15 residues. The J segment lost 6 bases and the V segment lost 1 base, leaving 5 bases of the junction unmatched. The CDR3 nucleotides read TGTGCCAGCAGCCAAGTAGCGGGAGGGGGAGGCGAGCAGTACTTC. Residues: CASSQVAGGGGEQYF.

This chain joins TRBV12-2 and TRBJ2-1; the table's D call, TRBD2, has no DNA check behind it. TRBV12-2 is assigned pseudogene status. The CDR3 contains 16 residues. CDR3 sequence (DNA): TGTGCAAGTCGCTTAGCGCTCGGGACTAGCGCCAATGAGCAGTTCTTC. This sequence encodes CASRLALGTSANEQFF.

The chain is built from TRBV18 and TRBJ1-2; 8 bases fit TRBD1. The CDR3 is 15 amino acids. Looked up from germline, CDR1 is KGHSH and CDR2 is LQKENI. The V gene end was trimmed by 4 bases and the J gene end by 0 bases; junction bases not matched to a gene: 4. The CDR3 protein is CASSLGTGPNYGYTF. The DNA of the CDR3 is TGTGCCAGCTCACTCGGGACAGGTCCTAACTATGGCTACACCTTC.

V usage is TRBV12-5 and J usage is TRBJ2-1; perhaps TRBD2 as D (6 bases). The CDR3 length is 13 residues. CDR1 is LGHNT, CDR2 FRNRAP, per germline. V lost 5 bases and J lost 8, with 13 bases in between. The DNA for the CDR3 is TGTGCTAGTGGTCTCCGGGGGTGGGATGAGCAGTTCTTC. Protein product: CASGLRGWDEQFF.

This chain uses TRBV29-1 with TRBJ1-2; D gene uncertain. Germline-derived CDR1 and CDR2 are SQVTM and ANQGSEA. This CDR3 contains 12 residues. The germline V and J ends were trimmed by 7 bases and 5 bases, with 14 bases remaining between them. The CDR3 spells CSGVSPAYGYTF. The CDR3 DNA sequence: TGCAGCGGGGTGTCCCCAGCGTATGGCTACACCTTC.

This chain links TRBV11-3 with TRBJ2-1, with 14 bases aligning to TRBD2. V lost 5 bases, J lost 6 bases, and 6 bases stayed unmatched. This CDR3 has 16 residues. CDR1 is SGHNT and CDR2 is YENEEA in the germline V gene. The CDR3 is CASSPSGTSGSNEQFF. For the CDR3, the DNA is TGTGCCAGCAGCCCCAGCGGGACTAGCGGGAGCAATGAGCAGTTCTTC.

The rearrangement joins TRBV30 to TRBJ2-3; 15 nucleotides agree with TRBD2. From germline, CDR1 is GTSNPN and CDR2 SVGIG (reference sequence). This CDR3 contains 21 residues. J gave up 2 bases and V 0 bases, and 15 bases lay outside the gene matches. CDR3 sequence (DNA): TGTGCCTGGAGTGTACGGTGGACTAGCGGGAGGGCAAGTAGATACACAGATACGCAGTATTTT. It specifies CAWSVRWTSGRASRYTDTQYF.

V is TRBV4-2 and J is TRBJ2-2, with D unresolved. This CDR3 region has 15 residues. The germline V gene has CDR1 LGHNA and CDR2 YNFKEQ. V was pared by 0 bases and J by 3 bases, with 8 bases between. CDR3 loop: CASSQEWSDTGELFF. The CDR3 bases are TGTGCCAGCAGCCAAGAGTGGAGCGACACCGGGGAGCTGTTTTTT.

The V and J genes are TRBV6-5 and TRBJ1-2; 9 bases are a match to TRBD1. With V trimmed by 5 bases and J by 3 bases, 7 bases remained unmatched. Germline lookup yields CDR1 MNHEY and CDR2 SVGAGI. CDR3 length equals 15 residues. CDR3 nucleotide sequence: TGTGCCAGCAGTGGACAGGGGCCTGGTGACTATGGCTACACCTTC. It yields the protein CASSGQGPGDYGYTF.

This rearrangement joins TRBV18 to TRBJ1-1; D unresolved. The CDR3 totals 13 residues. V was trimmed by 1 base and J by 4 bases, leaving 7 bases between them. Germline V gene lookup returns CDR1 KGHSH and CDR2 LQKENI. CDR3 DNA: TGTGCCAGCTCACCACATGCGGGCACTGAAGCTTTCTTT. This translates into CASSPHAGTEAFF.